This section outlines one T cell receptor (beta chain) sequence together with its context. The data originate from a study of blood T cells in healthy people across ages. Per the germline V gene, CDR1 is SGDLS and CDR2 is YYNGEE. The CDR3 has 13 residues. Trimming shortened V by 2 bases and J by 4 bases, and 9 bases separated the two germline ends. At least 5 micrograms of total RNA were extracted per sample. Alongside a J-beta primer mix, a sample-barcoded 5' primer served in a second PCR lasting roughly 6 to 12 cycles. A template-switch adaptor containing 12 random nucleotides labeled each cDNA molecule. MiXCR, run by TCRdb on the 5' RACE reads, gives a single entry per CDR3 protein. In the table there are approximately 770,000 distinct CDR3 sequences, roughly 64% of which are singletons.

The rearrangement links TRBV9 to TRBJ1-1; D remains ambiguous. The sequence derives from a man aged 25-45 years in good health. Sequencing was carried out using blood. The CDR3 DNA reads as TGTGCCAGCAGCGTCAACTTTGGCACTGAAGCTTTCTTT. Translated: CASSVNFGTEAFF.